Listed here are 23 T cell receptor beta chains from one sample, sequenced in a study of blood T cells in healthy people across ages. Alongside a J-beta primer mix, a sample-barcoded 5' primer served in a second PCR lasting about 7 to 12 cycles. MiXCR, run by TCRdb on the 5' RACE reads, gives a single entry per CDR3 protein. This table has about 730,000 distinct CDR3 sequences, roughly two fifths appearing once. Sequenced: blood. These TCRs come from a woman aged 60-75 years in good health.

This chain joins TRBV12-3 or TRBV12-4 and TRBJ2-7; the D gene is possibly TRBD2 (6 bases). V was cut by 6 bases and J by 6 bases, with 12 bases left in between. This CDR3 has 12 amino acids. CDR3 protein: CASSPPGSEQYF. Written as DNA, the CDR3 is TGTGCCAGCAGCCCGCCCGGGAGCGAGCAGTACTTC.

The chain couples TRBV5-1 to TRBJ2-5; 15 bases are a match to TRBD2. Per the germline V gene, CDR1 is SGHRS and CDR2 is YFSETQ. This CDR3 region has 18 residues. The ends lost 4 bases at V and 3 bases at J; junction bases unmatched: 10. The chain's CDR3 is CASSLGTSGGLTEETQYF. CDR3 coding DNA: TGCGCCAGCAGCCTGGGGACTAGCGGGGGGCTTACGGAAGAGACCCAGTACTTC.

This clonotype has just a few counts. The rearrangement joins TRBV24-1 to TRBJ2-1; 8 bases match TRBD1. This CDR3 spans 16 amino acids. Trimming removed 4 bases from V and 3 bases from J; junction bases left unmatched: 7. Germline V CDR1 and CDR2: KGHDR, SFDVKD. CDR3 region: CATSDQRTGYYNEQFF. DNA for the CDR3: TGTGCCACCAGTGACCAACGGACAGGGTACTACAATGAGCAGTTCTTC.

The sample holds many counts of this clonotype. The chain joins TRBV20-1 to TRBJ2-7, with D tentatively TRBD1 (7 bases). Germline V gives CDR1 DFQATT, CDR2 SNEGSKA (reference sequence). The CDR3 has 13 amino acids. V was cut by 3 bases and J by 3 bases, with 12 bases left in between. The CDR3 sequence is CSASGGQIYEQYF. CDR3 coding DNA: TGCAGTGCTAGCGGGGGACAGATCTACGAGCAGTACTTC.

The V and J genes are TRBV6-5 and TRBJ1-1, with 8 bases that match TRBD1. The CDR3 contains 13 residues. The junction had 4 bases not matched to a gene; V was cut back by 4 bases and J by 6 bases. Germline assignment: CDR1 MNHEY and CDR2 SVGAGI. The CDR3: CASSFARGPEAFF. The CDR3 DNA sequence: TGTGCCAGCAGTTTCGCCAGGGGGCCTGAAGCTTTCTTT.

The chain carries TRBV6-5 and TRBJ2-7; 10 nucleotides align to TRBD2. Losses at the gene ends were 2 bases for V and 2 bases for J; bases not matched to a gene: 9. This CDR3 region has 17 residues. CDR1 is MNHEY and CDR2 is SVGAGI in the germline V gene. The CDR3 sequence: CASSYQSGRVTAYEQYF. DNA for the CDR3: TGTGCCAGCAGTTACCAAAGCGGGAGGGTTACCGCCTACGAGCAGTACTTC.

The gene calls are TRBV6-5 and TRBJ2-7; the D gene could be TRBD1 or TRBD2 (6 bases each). Per germline, CDR1 MNHEY and CDR2 SVGAGI. Trimming pared 10 bases from V and 5 bases from J, leaving 12 bases between. This CDR3 contains 11 residues. For the CDR3, the DNA is TGTGCCATAGTGGGGGGCAACGAGCAGTACTTC. It specifies CAIVGGNEQYF.

The chain combines TRBV7-6 with TRBJ2-5; 7 nucleotides match TRBD2. CDR1 and CDR2 (germline): SGHVS, FNYEAQ. The J segment lost 6 bases and the V segment lost 6 bases, leaving 7 bases of the junction unmatched. The CDR3 runs to 13 residues. For the CDR3, the DNA is TGTGCCAGCAGTAGGGACTATCCAAAGACCCAGTACTTC. It translates to CASSRDYPKTQYF.

This clonotype was seen more than once but under ten times. This sequence joins TRBV29-1 and TRBJ1-4; D gene ambiguous. V was shortened by 4 bases and J by 0 bases, with 9 bases between the two germline ends. Looked up from germline, CDR1 is SQVTM and CDR2 is ANQGSEA. The CDR3 spans 14 residues. The CDR3 region is CSVAVSATNEKLFF. In nucleotides, the CDR3 is TGCAGCGTTGCAGTTTCCGCAACTAATGAAAAACTGTTTTTT.

The rearrangement joins TRBV7-8 to TRBJ2-1; TRBD2 matches 8 bases. This CDR3 has 17 amino acids. Germline lookup yields CDR1 SGHVS and CDR2 FQNEAQ. V was clipped by 5 bases and J by 0 bases; unmatched bases: 9. CDR3 DNA: TGTGCCAGCAGCCCAAGCCGCGGGGGGAGCTCCTACAATGAGCAGTTCTTC. Protein product: CASSPSRGGSSYNEQFF. The full variable domain, completed using reference TRBV7-8 and TRBJ2-1, is GAGVSQSPRYKVAKRGQDVALRCDPISGHVSLFWYQQALGQGPEFLTYFQNEAQLDKSGLPSDRFFAERPEGSVSTLKIQRTQQEDSAVYLCASSPSRGGSSYNEQFFGPGTRLTVL.

This chain links TRBV6-5 with TRBJ1-2, with D maybe TRBD1 (6 bases). Germline V gives CDR1 MNHEY, CDR2 SVGAGI. The CDR3 contains 14 residues. V lost 3 bases, J lost 2 bases, and 10 bases lay in between. CDR3 residues: CASSYPGANYGYTF. CDR3 bases: TGTGCCAGCAGTTATCCAGGGGCGAACTATGGCTACACCTTC.

V gene TRBV4-2 combines with J gene TRBJ2-7; 7 bases match TRBD2. Per germline, CDR1 LGHNA and CDR2 YNFKEQ. The junction had 6 bases not matched to a gene; V was cut back by 0 bases and J by 4 bases. The CDR3 is made up of 15 amino acids. The CDR3 here is CASSQDGRGEYEQYF. CDR3 in DNA: TGTGCCAGCAGCCAAGATGGGAGGGGCGAGTACGAGCAGTACTTC.

This clonotype was observed at least ten times. The rearrangement uses TRBV4-1 and TRBJ2-7, with D possibly matching TRBD1 (5 bases). V was pared by 0 bases and J by 4 bases, with 22 bases between. CDR3 length: 18 residues. Germline loops: CDR1 MGHRA, CDR2 YSYEKL. The CDR3 DNA reads as TGCGCCAGCAGCCAAGATCTCCCGACAGAGGCTTTCCTGTACGAGCAGTACTTC. This gives the protein CASSQDLPTEAFLYEQYF.

Many counts were recorded for this clonotype. The chain employs TRBV4-1 and TRBJ1-2; no definite D call. The V end lost 0 bases, the J end lost 6 bases, and 11 bases lay between the germline ends. Germline V gene sequence: CDR1 MGHRA, CDR2 YSYEKL. The CDR3 is 14 amino acids. Here the CDR3 DNA reads TGCGCCAGCAGCCAAGAGAGGGCTCTGGATGGCTACACCTTC. Its protein product is CASSQERALDGYTF.

The chain employs TRBV3-1 and TRBJ1-4, with D possibly being TRBD1 (5 bases). The CDR3 contains 16 residues. Germline V lookup: CDR1 LGHDT, CDR2 YNNKEL (reference sequence). V lost 3 bases and J 1 base, leaving 12 bases between the germline ends. This CDR3 reads CASSQEDSGTNEKLFF. The CDR3 nucleotides are TGTGCCAGCAGCCAGGAAGACAGTGGAACTAATGAAAAACTGTTTTTT.

The chain couples TRBV2 to TRBJ2-1; 7 bases line up with TRBD1. V lost 5 bases, J lost 7 bases, and 5 bases stayed unmatched. CDR3 length: 13 amino acids. Germline loops: CDR1 SNHLY, CDR2 FYNNEI. CDR3 nucleotide sequence: TGTGCCAGCAGTCCGACAGGGCAGAATGAGCAGTTCTTC. The encoded protein is CASSPTGQNEQFF.

This clonotype was picked up a small number of times. The chain employs TRBV11-3 and TRBJ2-1; no firm D call. V lost 6 bases, J lost 5 bases, and 14 bases lay in between. This CDR3 is 14 amino acids long. Germline loops: CDR1 SGHNT, CDR2 YENEEA. The CDR3 here is CASRKNSKDNEQFF. CDR3 DNA sequence: TGTGCCAGCAGAAAAAACTCAAAAGACAATGAGCAGTTCTTC.

Comment on this clonotype: No conserved phenylalanine or tryptophan ends this CDR3, so it is likely a read error. The DNA is omitted, as the CDR3 cannot be located on it reliably, and the CDR3 follows TCRdb's listing. The chain recombines TRBV7-8 with TRBJ2-1; whether TRBD1, the table's D call, matches the DNA was not checked. Termini included, the CDR3 measures 14 amino acids. Germline V CDR1 and CDR2: SGHVS, FQNEAQ. The chain's CDR3 is CASSPGGSYNEQFI.

The V call is TRBV7-2, the J call TRBJ2-7; tentative D call: TRBD2 (5 bases). Trimming shortened V by 5 bases and J by 3 bases, and 11 bases separated the two germline ends. The CDR3 runs 13 residues. Germline-derived CDR1 and CDR2 are SGHTA and FQGNSA. The CDR3 sequence is CASSPSFGYEQYF. The CDR3 DNA reads TGTGCCAGCAGCCCTAGCTTTGGCTACGAGCAGTACTTC. The full variable domain, in which reference TRBV7-2 and TRBJ2-7 provide the parts outside the CDR3, is GAGVSQSPSNKVTEKGKDVELRCDPISGHTALYWYRQSLGQGLEFLIYFQGNSAPDKSGLPSDRFSAERTGGSVSTLTIQRTQQEDSAVYLCASSPSFGYEQYFGPGTRLTVT.

This clonotype was counted at least ten times. V usage is TRBV5-1 and J usage is TRBJ1-4; possible D gene TRBD1, 6 bases. The V and J ends lost 3 bases and 5 bases respectively, with 11 bases between them. This CDR3 has 14 amino acids. The germline V gene has CDR1 SGHRS and CDR2 YFSETQ. The CDR3 protein is CASSSGQPNEKLFF. The CDR3 coding sequence is TGCGCCAGCAGCTCAGGACAGCCGAATGAAAAACTGTTTTTT.

The V call is TRBV20-1, the J call TRBJ2-1; 9 nucleotides match TRBD1. Trimming at V came to 3 bases and at J to 2 bases, leaving 5 bases not matched to a gene. CDR3 size: 15 residues. Germline values: CDR1 DFQATT, CDR2 SNEGSKA (reference sequence). CDR3 sequence (DNA): TGCAGTGCTAGCCCGGGACAGGGTACCTACAATGAGCAGTTCTTC. Its translation: CSASPGQGTYNEQFF.

This clonotype has more than one count but fewer than ten. The chain has TRBV20-1 and TRBJ1-5; no clear D. The germline V and J ends were trimmed by 3 bases and 2 bases, with 8 bases remaining between them. Germline V gene sequence: CDR1 DFQATT, CDR2 SNEGSKA (reference sequence). CDR3 size: 13 residues. CDR3 sequence: CSASSGGNQPQHF. DNA for the CDR3: TGCAGTGCTAGTTCTGGGGGCAATCAGCCCCAGCATTTT.

This clonotype was counted a few times. The rearrangement links TRBV27 to TRBJ1-1; 7 bases are a match to TRBD1. V dropped 5 bases and J dropped 3; count of bases not matched to a gene: 9. Germline V gives CDR1 MNHEY, CDR2 SMNVEV (reference sequence). The CDR3 is 15 amino acids. The CDR3 nucleotides are TGTGCCAGCAGTAGTCAGGCCCAGGGGGACACTGAAGCTTTCTTT. It specifies CASSSQAQGDTEAFF.